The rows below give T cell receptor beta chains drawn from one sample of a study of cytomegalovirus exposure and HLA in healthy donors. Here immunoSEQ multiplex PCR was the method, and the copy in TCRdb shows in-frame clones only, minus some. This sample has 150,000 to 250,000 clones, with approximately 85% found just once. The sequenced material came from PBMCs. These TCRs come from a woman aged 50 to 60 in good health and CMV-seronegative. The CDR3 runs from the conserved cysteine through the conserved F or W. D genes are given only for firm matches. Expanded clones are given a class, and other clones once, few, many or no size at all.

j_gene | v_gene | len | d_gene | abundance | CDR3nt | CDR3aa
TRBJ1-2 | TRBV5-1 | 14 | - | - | TGCGCCAGCAGCTTGGAACGGACTGAGAGGGGCTACACCTTC | CASSLERTERGYTF
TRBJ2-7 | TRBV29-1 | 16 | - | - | TGCAGCGTTGAAGAGGGCTTGGGGACTGGCACCTACGAGCAGTACTTC | CSVEEGLGTGTYEQYF
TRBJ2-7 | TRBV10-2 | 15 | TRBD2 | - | TGCGCCAGCAGTGGGGGACTAGCGGGAGGTGACGAGCAGTACTTC | CASSGGLAGGDEQYF
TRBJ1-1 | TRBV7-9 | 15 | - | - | TGTTCCAGCAGCTTAGTGGAGGGGCTGCACACTGAAGCTTTCTTT | CSSSLVEGLHTEAFF
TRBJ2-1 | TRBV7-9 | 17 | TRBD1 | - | TGTGCCAGCAGCACTTACACCGGGACAGGGTCGAACAATGAGCAGTTCTTC | CASSTYTGTGSNNEQFF
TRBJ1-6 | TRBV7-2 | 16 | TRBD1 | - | TGTGCCAGCAGCTTAGGGCCGAACAGGGGGTTTTCACCCCTCCACTTT | CASSLGPNRGFSPLHF
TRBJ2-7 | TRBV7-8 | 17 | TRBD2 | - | TGTGCCAGCAGCCCCCGCGGGAGCGGTAGTAGCTCCTACGAGCAGTACTTC | CASSPRGSGSSSYEQYF
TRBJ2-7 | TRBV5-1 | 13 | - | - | TGCGCCAGCAGCCCCGAGTACTCCTACGAGCAGTACTTC | CASSPEYSYEQYF
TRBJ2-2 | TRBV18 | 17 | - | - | TGTGCCAGCTCACCACTCCCTAGCAGCGCGAACACCGGGGAGCTGTTTTTT | CASSPLPSSANTGELFF
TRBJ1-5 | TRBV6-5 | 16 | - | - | TGTGCCAGCAGTTACTCGGGCAGGGGAGGCAATCAGCCCCAGCATTTT | CASSYSGRGGNQPQHF
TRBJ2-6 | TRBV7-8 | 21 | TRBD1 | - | TGTGCCAGCAGCTTAGATCGTGGCTCGGGATACAGGGGCTCTGGGGCCAACGTCCTGACTTTC | CASSLDRGSGYRGSGANVLTF
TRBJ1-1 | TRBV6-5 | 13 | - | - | TGTGCCAGCAGCCCACCGGGGGACACTGAAGCTTTCTTT | CASSPPGDTEAFF
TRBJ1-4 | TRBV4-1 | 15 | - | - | TGCGCCAGCAGCCAAGGAGTGGGGCGAGGTGAAAAACTGTTTTTT | CASSQGVGRGEKLFF
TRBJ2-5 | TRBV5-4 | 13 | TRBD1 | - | TGTGCCAGCAGCGAGGGACAGCAAGAGACCCAGTACTTC | CASSEGQQETQYF
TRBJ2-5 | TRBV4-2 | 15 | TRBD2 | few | TGTGCCAGCAGCACCCTTCTAGCGGGACAAGAGACCCAGTACTTC | CASSTLLAGQETQYF
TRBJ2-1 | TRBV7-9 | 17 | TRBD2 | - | TGTGCCAGCAGCCCACAAGCGGGAGCGGAGAACTACAATGAGCAGTTCTTC | CASSPQAGAENYNEQFF
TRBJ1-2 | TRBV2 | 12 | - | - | TGTGCCAGCAGCGACCAGGGCTATGGCTACACCTTC | CASSDQGYGYTF
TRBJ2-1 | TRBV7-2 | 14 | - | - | TGTGCCAGCAGCCGCCTCAGGGCGTACAATGAGCAGTTCTTC | CASSRLRAYNEQFF
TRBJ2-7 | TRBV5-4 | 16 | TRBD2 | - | TGTGCCAGCAGCTTGAGGGACTACACGGTTACTGGCGAGCAGTACTTC | CASSLRDYTVTGEQYF
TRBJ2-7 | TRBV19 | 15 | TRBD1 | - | TGTGCCAGTAGTCAAGGACAGGGGCATCCCTACGAGCAGTACTTC | CASSQGQGHPYEQYF
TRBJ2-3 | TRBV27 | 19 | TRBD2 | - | TGTGCCAGCGCTTCTATGGTCACTAGCGGGATTATAAGCACAGATACGCAGTATTTT | CASASMVTSGIISTDTQYF
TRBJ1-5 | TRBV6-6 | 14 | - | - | TGTGCCAGCAGTTACCGGGGGGGCAATCAGCCCCAGCATTTT | CASSYRGGNQPQHF
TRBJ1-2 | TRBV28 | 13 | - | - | TGTGCCAGCAGACCCTCCGGTAACTATGGCTACACCTTC | CASRPSGNYGYTF
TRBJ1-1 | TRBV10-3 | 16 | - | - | TGTGCCATCAGGAGCAGGGAGGAGCGGCTAGACACTGAAGCTTTCTTT | CAIRSREERLDTEAFF
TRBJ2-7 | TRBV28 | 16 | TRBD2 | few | TGTGCCAGCAGTTTTACCTCCCACGCGGGAGACTACGAGCAGTACTTC | CASSFTSHAGDYEQYF
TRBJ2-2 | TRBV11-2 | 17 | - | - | TGTGCCAGCAGCCCTCGAGACCGGGGGGCGATCACCGGGGAGCTGTTTTTT | CASSPRDRGAITGELFF
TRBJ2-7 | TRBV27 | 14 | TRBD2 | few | TGTGCCAGCAAAACTCTAGCGGGAACCTACGAGCAGTACTTC | CASKTLAGTYEQYF
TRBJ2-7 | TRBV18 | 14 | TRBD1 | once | TGTGCCAGCTCACCAGGGACAGCATACTACGAGCAGTACTTC | CASSPGTAYYEQYF
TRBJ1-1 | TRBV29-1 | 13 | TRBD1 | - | TGCAGCGCATCGACAGGGGGCCGAACTGAAGCTTTCTTT | CSASTGGRTEAFF
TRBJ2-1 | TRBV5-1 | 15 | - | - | TGCGCCAGCAGCCCGACTCGTCGGGAGAGAAATGAGCAGTTCTTC | CASSPTRRERNEQFF
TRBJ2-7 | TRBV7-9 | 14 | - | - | TGTGCCAGCAGCCCCCCCCCGAGCTCCTACGAGCAGTACTTC | CASSPPPSSYEQYF
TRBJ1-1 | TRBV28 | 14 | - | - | TGTGCCAGCAGTTCCGGCGGCGGCCACACTGAAGCTTTCTTT | CASSSGGGHTEAFF
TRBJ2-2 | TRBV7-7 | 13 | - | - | TGTGCCAGCAGCCCCTACCTCACCGGGGAGCTGTTTTTT | CASSPYLTGELFF
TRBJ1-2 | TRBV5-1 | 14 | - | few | TGCGCCAGCAGCTTGACAGCAGCTAACTATGGCTACACCTTC | CASSLTAANYGYTF
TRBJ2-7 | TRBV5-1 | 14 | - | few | TGCGCCAGCAGTTGGCAGGACAGAACCTACGAGCAGTACTTC | CASSWQDRTYEQYF
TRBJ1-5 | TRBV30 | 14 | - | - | TGTGCCTGGAGTGGGGCAGGGAGGCTTCAGCCCCAGCATTTT | CAWSGAGRLQPQHF
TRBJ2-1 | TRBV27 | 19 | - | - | TGTGCCAGCAGTTCGGGCCTTAAAGGGTCAACGGGAGTATGGGTTGGGCAGTTCTTC | CASSSGLKGSTGVWVGQFF
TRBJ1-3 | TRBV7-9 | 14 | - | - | TGTTCCAGCAGCTCGGGGGTCTCTGGAAACACCATATATTTT | CSSSSGVSGNTIYF
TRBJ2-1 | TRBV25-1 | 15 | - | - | TGTGCCAGCAGTGGAGAGGTAAGCTCCTACAATGAGCAGTTCTTC | CASSGEVSSYNEQFF
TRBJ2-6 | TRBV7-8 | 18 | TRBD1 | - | TGTGCCAGCAGCCCTCGGGACAGGGTAGGCTCTGGGGCCAACGTCCTGACTTTC | CASSPRDRVGSGANVLTF
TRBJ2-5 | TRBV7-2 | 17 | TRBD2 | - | TGTGCCAGCAGCAAAGGGACTAGCGGGATAAGGCAAGAGACCCAGTACTTC | CASSKGTSGIRQETQYF
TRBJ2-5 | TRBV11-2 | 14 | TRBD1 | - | TGTGCCAGCAGCCCTACAGGGGTTTCAGAGACCCAGTACTTC | CASSPTGVSETQYF
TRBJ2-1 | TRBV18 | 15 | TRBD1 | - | TGTGCCAGCTCACCGGACAGGGGGTCCTACAATGAGCAGTTCTTC | CASSPDRGSYNEQFF
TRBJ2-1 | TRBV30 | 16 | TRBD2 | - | TGTGCCTGGGGACTAGCGGGGAGGGGAGTTTTCAATGAGCAGTTCTTC | CAWGLAGRGVFNEQFF
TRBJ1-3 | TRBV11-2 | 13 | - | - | TGTGCCAGCACCAAAAACACAGGAAACACCATATATTTT | CASTKNTGNTIYF
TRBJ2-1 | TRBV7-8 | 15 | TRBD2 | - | TGTGCCAGCAGCTTACGGACTAGCGTGTACAATGAGCAGTTCTTC | CASSLRTSVYNEQFF
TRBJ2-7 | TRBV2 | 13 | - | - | TGTGCCAGCGTGCGCGGGGTTTCCAACGAGCAGTACTTC | CASVRGVSNEQYF
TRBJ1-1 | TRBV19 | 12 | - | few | TGTGCCAGTAGTACCCCGGGACTTGAAGCTTTCTTT | CASSTPGLEAFF